A single sample gave rise to the 29 T cell receptor beta chains below, sequenced in a study of cytomegalovirus exposure and HLA in healthy donors. PCR involved 60 Vbeta and 13 Jbeta primers. The protocol was immunoSEQ multiplex PCR, while the TCRdb copy is restricted to in-frame clones and leaves out a portion. This sample has around 140,000 clones; 77% occur once, and the top ten carry 3% to 4.5%. The sequenced sample consisted of PBMCs. Receptors originate from a male donor in good health and CMV-seronegative.

The gene calls are TRBV18 and TRBJ2-7; D is ambiguous. This CDR3 contains 12 residues. V gave up 3 bases and J gave up 6 bases, with 9 bases separating them. Germline CDR1 KGHSH, CDR2 LQKENI. The CDR3 coding sequence is TGTGCCAGCTCACCCGTTTCAGGCGAGCAGTACTTC. Translation gives CASSPVSGEQYF.

This clone has more than one count but fewer than ten. This rearrangement joins TRBV19 to TRBJ2-7; unclear D gene. This CDR3 spans 14 amino acids. Looked up from germline, CDR1 is LNHDA and CDR2 is SQIVND (reference sequence). Trimming left V 6 bases short and J 2 bases short, with 14 bases between. The CDR3 bases are TGTGCCAGTAGCCTACCCGGAGCTGCCTACGAGCAGTACTTC. Translated, it gives CASSLPGAAYEQYF.

This clone was seen once. V gene TRBV7-9 combines with J gene TRBJ1-1; tentatively, D is TRBD1 (6 bases). V was shortened by 3 bases and J by 3 bases, with 11 bases between the two germline ends. The CDR3 loop spans 14 amino acids. The V gene's germline CDR1 is SEHNR and CDR2 FQNEAQ (reference sequence). CDR3 nucleotide sequence: TGTGCCAGCAGCTTTCAGGGGACGGACACTGAAGCTTTCTTT. It encodes CASSFQGTDTEAFF.

The chain combines TRBV4-1 with TRBJ2-3, with 15 bases fitting TRBD2. The J segment lost 6 bases and the V segment lost 3 bases, leaving 7 bases of the junction unmatched. This CDR3 is built from 17 residues. Germline V gives CDR1 MGHRA, CDR2 YSYEKL. CDR3 amino acids: CASSHQGLAGGTDTQYF. CDR3 nucleotides: TGCGCCAGCAGCCACCAGGGACTAGCGGGGGGTACCGATACGCAGTATTTT.

V and J are TRBV5-5 and TRBJ1-5, with a weak D call TRBD1 (6 bases). This CDR3 spans 14 amino acids. Germline V CDR1 and CDR2: SGHKS, YYEKEE (reference sequence). V gave up 2 bases and J gave up 3 bases, with 9 bases separating them. CDR3 residues: CASSFGQYNQPQHF. The CDR3 nucleotides are TGTGCCAGCAGCTTTGGACAGTACAATCAGCCCCAGCATTTT.

The chain employs TRBV2 and TRBJ2-7; weak D call: TRBD2 (5 bases). V lost 0 bases, J lost 9 bases, and 12 bases lay in between. CDR3 length equals 13 residues. CDR1 SNHLY and CDR2 FYNNEI come from the germline V gene. The CDR3 region is CASSEAGGGGQYF. CDR3 nucleotides: TGTGCCAGCAGTGAAGCAGGAGGCGGCGGGCAGTACTTC.

This clone was counted a single time. This sequence joins TRBV19 and TRBJ2-5; 14 bases are shared with TRBD2. J was trimmed by 5 bases and V by 4 bases; bases with no gene match: 9. CDR3 length: 17 amino acids. Germline lookup yields CDR1 LNHDA and CDR2 SQIVND (reference sequence). CDR3 DNA: TGTGCCAGTAGTAGCGGAACCGGGACTAGCGGGAGTGAGACCCAGTACTTC. It encodes CASSSGTGTSGSETQYF.

V usage is TRBV27 and J usage is TRBJ2-1; 11 positions match TRBD2. The CDR3 runs to 13 residues. Germline CDR1 MNHEY, CDR2 SMNVEV (reference sequence). V was clipped by 6 bases and J by 7 bases; unmatched bases: 2. CDR3 amino acids: CASRTSGMNEQFF. CDR3 in DNA: TGTGCCAGCAGGACTAGCGGGATGAATGAGCAGTTCTTC.

Concerning this clone itself: A read error may account for a junction end that differs from germline. CDR3 sequence (DNA): TGTTCCAGCAGCTTAGCTACTTTGAGCGGGAGGAAGGCCTACAATGAGCAGTTCTTC. It specifies CSSSLATLSGRKAYNEQFF. The gene calls are TRBV7-9 and TRBJ2-1, with 9 bases aligning to TRBD2. Per germline, CDR1 SEHNR and CDR2 FQNEAQ (reference sequence). This CDR3 has 19 residues.

In this sample, this clone turned up once. V and J are TRBV18 and TRBJ2-1; TRBD2 is a possible D gene (7 bases). Per germline, CDR1 KGHSH and CDR2 LQKENI. V gave up 3 bases and J gave up 8 bases, with 8 bases separating them. This CDR3 comprises 12 residues. The CDR3 sequence is CASSPGGHEQFF. CDR3 nucleotide sequence: TGTGCCAGCTCACCCGGGGGGCATGAGCAGTTCTTC. The full variable domain, in which reference TRBV18 and TRBJ2-1 provide the parts outside the CDR3, is NAGVMQNPRHLVRRRGQEARLRCSPMKGHSHVYWYRQLPEEGLKFMVYLQKENIIDESGMPKERFSAEFPKEGPSILRIQQVVRGDSAAYFCASSPGGHEQFFGPGTRLTVL.

The chain recombines TRBV7-8 with TRBJ1-1; unclear D gene. This CDR3 region has 14 residues. Trimming removed 0 bases from V and 2 bases from J, with 7 bases in between. Germline V CDR1 and CDR2: SGHVS, FQNEAQ. CDR3 in amino acids: CASSLARENTEAFF. In nucleotides, the CDR3 is TGTGCCAGCAGCTTAGCACGGGAAAACACTGAAGCTTTCTTT.

This clone was picked up a small number of times. V usage is TRBV6-5 and J usage is TRBJ2-5; possibly TRBD1 for D (6 bases). V lost 0 bases and J lost 3, with 8 bases in between. The CDR3 has 14 amino acids. Germline V gene sequence: CDR1 MNHEY, CDR2 SVGAGI. The CDR3 spells CASSYSGQKETQYF. CDR3 nucleotides: TGTGCCAGCAGTTACTCTGGACAGAAAGAGACCCAGTACTTC.

With respect to this clone: At one end the junction does not follow the germline gene, possibly because of a read error. The V call is TRBV23-1, the J call TRBJ2-5, with 9 bases identical to TRBD1. TRBV23-1 counts as an open reading frame of uncertain function. The CDR3 covers 15 residues. CDR3 bases: TGCACCAGCAGTCTAACCGGACAGGGGAAAGAGACCCAGTACTTC. Protein sequence: CTSSLTGQGKETQYF.

This rearrangement joins TRBV27 to TRBJ2-2; TRBD1 aligns across 7 bases. Looked up from germline, CDR1 is MNHEY and CDR2 is SMNVEV (reference sequence). The CDR3 has 16 residues. V was clipped by 6 bases and J by 0 bases; unmatched bases: 7. For the CDR3, the DNA is TGTGCCAGCAGGGCCCCGGACAGGTCGAACACCGGGGAGCTGTTTTTT. It is translated as CASRAPDRSNTGELFF.

The J gene is TRBJ1-2, the V gene TRBV19; 8 nucleotides match TRBD1. CDR1 is LNHDA and CDR2 is SQIVND in the germline V gene (reference sequence). The CDR3 totals 14 residues. The ends lost 6 bases at V and 3 bases at J; junction bases unmatched: 6. The CDR3 loop reads CASSPTGDDYGYTF. In nucleotides, the CDR3 is TGTGCCAGTAGCCCGACAGGGGACGACTATGGCTACACCTTC. Complete variable domain (other parts from reference TRBV19 and TRBJ1-2): DGGITQSPKYLFRKEGQNVTLSCEQNLNHDAMYWYRQDPGQGLRLIYYSQIVNDFQKGDIAEGYSVSREKKESFPLTVTSAQKNPTAFYLCASSPTGDDYGYTFGSGTRLTVV.

This clone was observed once. This chain joins TRBV27 and TRBJ2-7; 9 bases agree with TRBD1. V lost 5 bases to trimming and J lost 6 bases; unmatched junction nucleotides: 2. CDR1 is MNHEY and CDR2 is SMNVEV in the germline V gene (reference sequence). The CDR3 is 12 residues long. As DNA, the CDR3 is TGTGCCAGCAGTCGGACAGGGGCCGAGCAGTACTTC. Its translation is CASSRTGAEQYF.

The V call is TRBV5-1, the J call TRBJ2-1; 11 bases fit TRBD2. The length of the CDR3 is 17 residues. V lost 0 bases to trimming and J lost 2 bases; unmatched junction nucleotides: 4. Per germline, CDR1 SGHRS and CDR2 YFSETQ. The CDR3 reads CASSLAPGLAAYNEQFF. The CDR3 bases are TGCGCCAGCAGCTTGGCCCCGGGACTAGCGGCCTACAATGAGCAGTTCTTC.

The DNA for the CDR3 is TGTGCCAGTAGTATTATAGGGGCTAGCGGGAGGATGGTTGGCAAAAACATTCAGTACTTC. It yields the protein CASSIIGASGRMVGKNIQYF. This sequence joins TRBV19 and TRBJ2-4; 11 bases agree with TRBD2. The germline V gene has CDR1 LNHDA and CDR2 SQIVND (reference sequence). V trimming: 3 bases; J trimming: 3 bases; junction bases outside the gene matches: 16. The CDR3 is 20 amino acids.

The chain has TRBV19 and TRBJ1-6; no firm D call. Per germline, CDR1 LNHDA and CDR2 SQIVND (reference sequence). V was cut by 8 bases and J by 0 bases, with 11 bases left in between. The CDR3 is made up of 15 amino acids. CDR3 region: CASGEGSSYNSPLHF. CDR3 nucleotide sequence: TGTGCCAGTGGAGAAGGGAGCTCCTATAATTCACCCCTCCACTTT.

V is TRBV18 and J is TRBJ2-3, with TRBD2 identical over 13 bases. This CDR3 contains 16 residues. V shed 3 bases, J shed 2 bases, and the junction held 2 bases outside the gene matches. CDR1 is KGHSH, CDR2 LQKENI, per germline. The CDR3 reads CASSPGLAGSTDTQYF. In nucleotides, the CDR3 is TGTGCCAGCTCACCGGGACTAGCGGGGTCCACAGATACGCAGTATTTT.

The rearrangement uses TRBV27 and TRBJ1-4; D remains unclear. This CDR3 spans 15 amino acids. V was shortened by 6 bases and J by 6 bases, with 17 bases between the two germline ends. CDR1 is MNHEY, CDR2 SMNVEV, per germline (reference sequence). CDR3 protein: CASSFSSSVDEKLFF. The CDR3 DNA sequence: TGTGCCAGCAGCTTTTCCTCCAGTGTGGATGAAAAACTGTTTTTT.

The V and J genes are TRBV7-9 and TRBJ2-5; D is possibly TRBD1 (6 bases). Germline V gene lookup returns CDR1 SEHNR and CDR2 FQNEAQ (reference sequence). The CDR3 extends over 14 amino acids. With 5 bases removed from V and 4 bases from J, the gap between germline ends came to 14 bases. CDR3 coding DNA: TGTGCCAGCAGCCCCCTGGGACACAGAGAGACCCAGTACTTC. It specifies CASSPLGHRETQYF.

The chain recombines TRBV9 with TRBJ1-1; D may be TRBD1 (5 bases). The CDR3 is 13 residues long. V was clipped by 3 bases and J by 4 bases, with 10 bases between them. CDR1 and CDR2 from the germline V gene are SGDLS and YYNGEE. In nucleotides, the CDR3 is TGTGCCAGCAGCGCAGGGTTCAGCACTGAAGCTTTCTTT. It yields the protein CASSAGFSTEAFF.

This clone occurred once. The rearrangement joins TRBV2 to TRBJ1-1; no clear D. CDR3 length: 11 residues. Germline CDR1 and CDR2: SNHLY and FYNNEI. Trimming stripped 6 bases from V and 5 bases from J, with 7 bases between. The CDR3 nucleotides are TGTGCCAGCAGCCTTAAAACTGAAGCTTTCTTT. This gives the protein CASSLKTEAFF.

This chain's CDR3 is CASSFFRDYGYTF. For the CDR3, the DNA is TGCGCCAGCAGCTTTTTCAGGGACTATGGCTACACCTTC. The rearrangement uses TRBV5-1 and TRBJ1-2; TRBD1 is a possible D gene (5 bases). The CDR3 is 13 amino acids. From germline, CDR1 is SGHRS and CDR2 YFSETQ. Trimming left V 2 bases short and J 3 bases short, with 8 bases between.

Only a few counts were recorded for this clone. V is TRBV6-5 and J is TRBJ2-7; D may be TRBD1 (5 bases). This CDR3 has 14 amino acids. CDR1 and CDR2 (germline): MNHEY, SVGAGI. Between the trimmed V and J ends, which lost 5 bases and 1 base, there was a span of 12 bases. This CDR3 is CASSARAGSYEQYF. CDR3 nucleotide sequence: TGTGCCAGCAGTGCCCGGGCAGGGTCCTACGAGCAGTACTTC.

This clone was seen once. V gene TRBV2 combines with J gene TRBJ2-5; 9 bases match TRBD1. CDR1 and CDR2 from the germline V gene are SNHLY and FYNNEI. J lost 6 bases, V lost 4 bases, and 6 bases had no gene match. The CDR3 sequence is 14 residues long. The CDR3 DNA is TGTGCCAGCAGTGGGGGGGGACAGGGAAAGACCCAGTACTTC. Amino acids: CASSGGGQGKTQYF.

The V gene is TRBV9, the J gene TRBJ2-1, with D hard to call. The CDR3 contains 14 residues. The germline V gene encodes CDR1 SGDLS and CDR2 YYNGEE. Trimming took 0 bases from V and 0 from J, leaving 4 bases between them. The CDR3 here is CASSVGVSYNEQFF. For the CDR3, the DNA is TGTGCCAGCAGCGTAGGAGTCTCCTACAATGAGCAGTTCTTC.

This clone was seen more than once but under ten times. The chain carries TRBV5-3 and TRBJ2-1; TRBD2 aligns across 12 bases. TRBV5-3 is designated an ORF whose function remains uncertain. V lost 4 bases, J lost 0 bases, and 5 bases stayed unmatched. The CDR3 is 17 residues long. The CDR3 here is CARSPGLAGSSYNEQFF. As DNA, the CDR3 is TGTGCCAGAAGCCCTGGACTAGCGGGAAGCTCCTACAATGAGCAGTTCTTC.